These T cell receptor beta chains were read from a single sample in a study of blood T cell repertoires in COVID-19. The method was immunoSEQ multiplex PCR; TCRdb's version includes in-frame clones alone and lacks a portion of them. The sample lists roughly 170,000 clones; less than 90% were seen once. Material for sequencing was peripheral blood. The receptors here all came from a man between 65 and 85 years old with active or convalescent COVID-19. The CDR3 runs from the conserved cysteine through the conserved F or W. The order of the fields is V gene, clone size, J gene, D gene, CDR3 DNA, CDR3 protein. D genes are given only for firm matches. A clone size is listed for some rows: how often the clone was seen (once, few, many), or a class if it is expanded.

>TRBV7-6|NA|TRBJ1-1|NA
TGTGCCAGCAGCCCACGGAGGGGAAACACTGAAGCTTTCTTT
CASSPRRGNTEAFF
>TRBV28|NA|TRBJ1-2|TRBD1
TGTGCCAGCAGTACCCCCGGGACAGGGGCGGGGGGCTACACCTTC
CASSTPGTGAGGYTF
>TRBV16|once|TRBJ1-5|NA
TGTGCCAGCAGCCAATCGAGCCCCGTTGATCAGCCCCAGCATTTT
CASSQSSPVDQPQHF
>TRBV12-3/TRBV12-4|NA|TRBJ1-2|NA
TGTGCCAGCAGTTTCACAGCCTATGGCTACACCTTC
CASSFTAYGYTF
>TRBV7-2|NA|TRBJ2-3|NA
TGTGCCAGCAGCTTCGACACACGCACAGATACGCAGTATTTT
CASSFDTRTDTQYF
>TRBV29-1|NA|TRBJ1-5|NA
TGCAGCCGCGTAGGAGTCAATCAGCCCCAGCATTTT
CSRVGVNQPQHF
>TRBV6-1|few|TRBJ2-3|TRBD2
TGTGCCAGCAGTGAAGTCTCCCCGCTAGCGGGGGGTACCACAGATACGCAGTATTTT
CASSEVSPLAGGTTDTQYF
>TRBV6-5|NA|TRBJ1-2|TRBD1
TGTGCCATCCAGGGGGACTATGGCTACACCTTC
CAIQGDYGYTF
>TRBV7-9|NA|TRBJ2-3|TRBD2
TGTGCCAGCAGCCGGACTAGCGGGAGGCTTAAGGGATATTTT
CASSRTSGRLKGYF
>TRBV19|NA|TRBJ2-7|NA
TGTGCCAGTAGTGCCCCCGGGAGAGAGTATTCATACGAGCAGTACTTC
CASSAPGREYSYEQYF
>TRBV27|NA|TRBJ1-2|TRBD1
TGTGCCAGCAGTTGGACAGGGACTTACCATGGCTACACCTTC
CASSWTGTYHGYTF
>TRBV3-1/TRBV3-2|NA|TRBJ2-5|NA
TGTGCCAGCAGTCCGACAGGACAAGAGACCCAGTACTTC
CASSPTGQETQYF
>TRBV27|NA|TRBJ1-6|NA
TGTGCCAGCTCCTTAACCAGGGGAACATATAATTCACCCCTCCACTTT
CASSLTRGTYNSPLHF
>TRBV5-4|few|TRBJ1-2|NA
TGTGCCACCGGGAGGGGCTATGGCTACACCTTC
CATGRGYGYTF
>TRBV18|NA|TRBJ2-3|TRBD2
TGTGCCAGCTCACCATTGACCGGGACTCGGGGGGCAGATACGCAGTATTTT
CASSPLTGTRGADTQYF
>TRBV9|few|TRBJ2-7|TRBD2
TGTGCCAGCAATCTAGCGGGAGGGGGCGAGCAGTACTTC
CASNLAGGGEQYF
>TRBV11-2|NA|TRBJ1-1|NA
TGTGCCAGCAGCCCGACAGGTCTCAGTATTTTCTTT
CASSPTGLSIFF
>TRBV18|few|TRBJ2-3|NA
TGTGCCAGCTCACCAGGGCGGGACCCCGGGACAGATACGCAGTATTTT
CASSPGRDPGTDTQYF
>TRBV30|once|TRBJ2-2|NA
TGTGCCTGGAGTGTAGGGGTCAAAACCACCGGGGAGCTGTTTTTT
CAWSVGVKTTGELFF
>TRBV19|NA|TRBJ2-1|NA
TGTGCCAGTAAAGAAATTTGGAGCTCCTACAATGAGCAGTTCTTC
CASKEIWSSYNEQFF
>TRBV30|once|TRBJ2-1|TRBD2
TGTGCCTGGAGGGGCGGGGGGCTTGGCAATGAGCAGTTCTTC
CAWRGGGLGNEQFF
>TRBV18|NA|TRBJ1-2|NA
TGTGCCAGCTCACCTGACAGCGTAATTCGCGGCTACACCTTC
CASSPDSVIRGYTF
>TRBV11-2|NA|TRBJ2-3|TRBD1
TGTGCCAGCAGCACCCGACAGGGGCCAGATACGCAGTATTTT
CASSTRQGPDTQYF
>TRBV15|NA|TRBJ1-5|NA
TGTGCCACCAGCAGAGATGGAGGGATCCGTCAGCCCCAGCATTTT
CATSRDGGIRQPQHF
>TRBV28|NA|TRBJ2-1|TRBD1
TGTGCCAGCAGCCCAACAGGGGCCCGCTCCTACAATGAGCAGTTCTTC
CASSPTGARSYNEQFF
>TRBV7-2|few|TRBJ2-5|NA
TGTGCCAGCAGCGAGGGTCTGGGCTCTGGAGAGACCCAGTACTTC
CASSEGLGSGETQYF
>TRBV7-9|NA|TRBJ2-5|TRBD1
TGTGCCAGCAGCCCAGGGACAGCCCAAGAGACCCAGTACTTC
CASSPGTAQETQYF
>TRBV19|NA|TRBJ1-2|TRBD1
TGTGCCAGTAGTAGCCGGGACAGCAGATATGGCTACACCTTC
CASSSRDSRYGYTF
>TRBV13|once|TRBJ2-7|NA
TGTGCCAGCAGCGTCCTAGCGCTTCCCTACTACGAGCAGTACTTC
CASSVLALPYYEQYF
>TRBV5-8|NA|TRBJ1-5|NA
TGTGCCAGCAGCTTCCGGCTCGGGAATCAGCCCCAGCATTTT
CASSFRLGNQPQHF
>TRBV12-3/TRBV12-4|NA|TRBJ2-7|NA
TGTGCCAGCAGTTTTCGGGTTGGAGAGCAGTACTTC
CASSFRVGEQYF
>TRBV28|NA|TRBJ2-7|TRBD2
TGTGCCAGCAGTTTATCGGGGGGCTCCTACGAGCAGTACTTC
CASSLSGGSYEQYF
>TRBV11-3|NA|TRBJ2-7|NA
TGTGCCAGCAGCGCCCTTGGGCAACCGTGGGTCTACGAGCAGTACTTC
CASSALGQPWVYEQYF
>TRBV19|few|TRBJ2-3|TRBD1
TGTGCCAGTAGTATATGGCAGGGGGCTAGCACAGATACGCAGTATTTT
CASSIWQGASTDTQYF
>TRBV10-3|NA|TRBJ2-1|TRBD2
TGTGCCATCAGTGAGTCCGGCGGCGGGGGTACCTACAATGAGCAGTTCTTC
CAISESGGGGTYNEQFF
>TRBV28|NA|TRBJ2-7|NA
TGTGCCAGCAGTGTGACAGGCTACGAGCAGTACTTC
CASSVTGYEQYF
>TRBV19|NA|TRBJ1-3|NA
TGTGCCAGTAGTATTCAGGACACCATATATTTT
CASSIQDTIYF
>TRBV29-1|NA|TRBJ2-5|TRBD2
TGCAGCGTTCGAGGGGGACTAGCGCTCCAAGAGACCCAGTACTTC
CSVRGGLALQETQYF
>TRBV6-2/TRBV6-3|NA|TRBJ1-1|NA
TGTGCCAGCAGTTATGGTCGGAGACAGCTGAACACTGAAGCTTTCTTT
CASSYGRRQLNTEAFF
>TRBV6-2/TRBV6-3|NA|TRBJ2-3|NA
TGTGCCAGCAGTTCCCTCAGGCTAGATACGCAGTATTTT
CASSSLRLDTQYF
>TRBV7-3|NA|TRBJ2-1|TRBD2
TGTGCCAGCAGTTTAACTAGCGGGAGTATAGAACAGTTCTTC
CASSLTSGSIEQFF
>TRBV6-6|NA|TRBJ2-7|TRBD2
TGTGCCAGCACCGTTAGCGGGGGGACCTACGAGCAGTACTTC
CASTVSGGTYEQYF
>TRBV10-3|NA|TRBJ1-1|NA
TGTGCCATCAGTTTTGAGGGAACTGAAGCTTTCTTT
CAISFEGTEAFF
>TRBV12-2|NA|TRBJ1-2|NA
TGTGCAAGTCGCTTAGTCCCGACAGGGGACTATGGCTACACCTTC
CASRLVPTGDYGYTF
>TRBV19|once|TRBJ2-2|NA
TGTGCCAGTAGTATAGATCACAGGAACACCGGGGAGCTGTTTTTT
CASSIDHRNTGELFF
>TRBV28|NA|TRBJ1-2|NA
TGTGCCAGCAGTTTCCGTGGGGCCAACTCATCGTATGGCTACACCTTC
CASSFRGANSSYGYTF
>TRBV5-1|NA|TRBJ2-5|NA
TGCGCCAGCAGCTTGGTCGCAGGGAAAGAGACCCAGTACTTC
CASSLVAGKETQYF
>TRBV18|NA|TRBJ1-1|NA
TGTGCCAGCTCACCTCCTCCGGGGGGCACTGAAGCTTTCTTT
CASSPPPGGTEAFF
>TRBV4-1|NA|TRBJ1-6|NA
TGCGCCAGCAGCCAAGCAGGCAGGGGCAATTCACCCCTCCACTTT
CASSQAGRGNSPLHF
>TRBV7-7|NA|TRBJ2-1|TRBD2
TGTGCCAGCAGCTCGGGACTAGCGGGCTACAATGAGCAGTTCTTC
CASSSGLAGYNEQFF
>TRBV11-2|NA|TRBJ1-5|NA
TGTGCCAGCAGCTCTCGGGCGGGTAATCAGCCCCAGCATTTT
CASSSRAGNQPQHF
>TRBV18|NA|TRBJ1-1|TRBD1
TGTGCCAGCTCACCGTGGGCCCAGACAGGGGCTCTGAACACTGAAGCTTTCTTT
CASSPWAQTGALNTEAFF
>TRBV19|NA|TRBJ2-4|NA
TGTGCCAGTAGTCCCCAGGACAGTCCCAAAAACATTCAGTACTTC
CASSPQDSPKNIQYF
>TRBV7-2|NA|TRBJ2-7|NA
TGTGCCAGCAGCTTTACCGCGGACTACGAGCAGTACTTC
CASSFTADYEQYF
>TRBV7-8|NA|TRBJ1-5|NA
TGTGCCAGCACCCTCGGGAATTCCAATCAGCCCCAGCATTTT
CASTLGNSNQPQHF
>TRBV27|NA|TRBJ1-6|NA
TGTGCCAGCAGTCCCTCCGAGGGAGATAATTCACCCCTCCACTTT
CASSPSEGDNSPLHF
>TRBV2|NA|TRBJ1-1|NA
TGTGCCAGCAGGCTCGGACAGAACACTGAAGCTTTCTTT
CASRLGQNTEAFF
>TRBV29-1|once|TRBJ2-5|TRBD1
TGCAGCGTTGATGAGGGGGCGGTAGAGACCCAGTACTTC
CSVDEGAVETQYF
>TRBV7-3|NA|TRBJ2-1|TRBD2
TGTGCCAGCACCAGGACCAGCGGGGGTTACAATGAGCAGTTCTTC
CASTRTSGGYNEQFF